This TCR beta chain was retrieved from a study of T cells in women clearing cervical HPV infection. Germline V gene sequence: CDR1 DFQATT, CDR2 SNEGSKA (reference sequence). V was clipped by 5 bases and J by 1 base, with 9 bases between them. The CDR3 length is 13 residues. Sequencing used immunoSEQ multiplex PCR; TCRdb keeps in-frame clones, though not all of them. This table lists tens of thousands of clones. To note about this clone: The sequenced fragment ends 3 residues before the CDR3 boundary, so the rest is inferred from the germline J gene.

The chain uses TRBV20-1 and TRBJ2-1; TRBD2 is a possible D gene (5 bases). The clonotype originates from a woman between 18 and 75 years old with a cervical HPV16 infection that either progressed to CIN3+ or cleared (not recorded which). What was sequenced was blood buffy coat. The CDR3 sequence is CSAPEGSYNEQFF. The part of the CDR3 DNA that was read is TGCAGTGCTCCAGAGGGTTCCTACAATGAG.